The sample holds one count of the clone carrying this TCR beta chain. Its antigen is not identified. The V gene's germline CDR1 is GTSNPN and CDR2 SVGIG (reference sequence). V lost 0 bases and J lost 1; bases outside the gene matches: 4. This CDR3 is built from 15 residues. Repertoires were generated with immunoSEQ multiplex PCR, while TCRdb's copy carries only in-frame clones and drops some. The profile shows some 70,000 clones, about four fifths of them singletons. The data derive from a study of OX40 agonist ivuxolimab in advanced cancers. Study context: The patients got ivuxolimab, which is an agonistic anti-OX40 (CD134) antibody. The patients received ivuxolimab by intravenous route every 2 weeks at 0.01 to 10 mg/kg. Patients with hepatocellular carcinoma, melanoma, renal cell or head and neck cancer made up the dose-escalation patients. Study-level findings and limits: Low normalized clonal expansion also occurred in some nonresponding patients.

The starting material was CD4+ or CD8+ T cells sorted from blood, obtained in a trial of the OX40 agonist ivuxolimab. The receptor's source is an adult with an advanced solid tumor such as melanoma, head and neck, liver or kidney cancer. The rearrangement links TRBV30 to TRBJ2-3; TRBD2 matches 7 bases. The CDR3 spells CAWSVRSGGTDTQYF. The DNA for the CDR3 is TGTGCCTGGAGTGTACGGAGCGGGGGCACAGATACGCAGTATTTT.